This T cell receptor (beta chain) comes out of a study of T cell responses to AZD1222 COVID-19 vaccine. Findings and limits, study-wide: Only 5 or 6 AZD1222 recipients were seropositive at baseline. Spike-specific TCR breadth and depth went up after people got two AZD1222 doses. Unmutated variant regions are reportedly the target of nearly half of TCRs that are spike-specific. Clonal diversity was possibly underestimated, and the donors were mostly white British, with more females.

The V gene's germline CDR1 is ENHRY and CDR2 SYGVKD. V was pared by 3 bases and J by 9 bases, with 18 bases between. The CDR3 consists of 16 residues. Generated by immunoSEQ multiplex PCR, the TCRdb table keeps only in-frame clones and is missing some. The repertoire holds about 140,000 clones, with almost 90% as singletons. To note about this clone: Its specificity is not known.

The TCR comes from an adult in good health. The V gene is TRBV10-3, the J gene TRBJ1-6, with D tentatively TRBD1 (5 bases). The sample consisted of peripheral blood, taken on day 0 of AZD1222 vaccination. CDR3 sequence: CAISEGESMGVSPLHF. The CDR3 DNA sequence: TGTGCCATCAGTGAAGGGGAATCGATGGGGGTTTCACCCCTCCACTTT.